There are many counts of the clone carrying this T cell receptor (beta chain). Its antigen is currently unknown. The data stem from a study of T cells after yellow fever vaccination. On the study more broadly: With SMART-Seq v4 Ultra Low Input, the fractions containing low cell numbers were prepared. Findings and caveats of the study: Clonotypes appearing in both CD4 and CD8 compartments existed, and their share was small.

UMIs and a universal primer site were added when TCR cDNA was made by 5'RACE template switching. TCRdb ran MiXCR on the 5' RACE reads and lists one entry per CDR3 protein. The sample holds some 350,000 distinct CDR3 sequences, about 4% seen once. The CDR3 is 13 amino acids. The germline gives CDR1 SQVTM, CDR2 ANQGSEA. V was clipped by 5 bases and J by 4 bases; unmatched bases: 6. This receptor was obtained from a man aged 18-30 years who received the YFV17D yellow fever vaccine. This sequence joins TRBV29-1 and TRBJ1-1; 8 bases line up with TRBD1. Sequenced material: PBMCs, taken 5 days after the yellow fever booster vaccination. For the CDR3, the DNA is TGCAGCGTTAAGACAGGGGTAGCCACTGAAGCTTTCTTT. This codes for CSVKTGVATEAFF.